These T cell receptor beta chains were read from a single sample in a study of CD8+ T cells in alopecia areata. Sequencing was performed with immunoSEQ multiplex PCR; in TCRdb, only in-frame clones are kept and a portion is missing. This sample has over 150,000 clones, with 55% to 75% found just once. Sample: CD4+ T cells sorted from blood, taken at week 24, from a patient treated with tofacitinib. These receptors originate from a human donor with alopecia areata. Each CDR3 is given with its conserved first and last residue. A D gene is named only where the DNA matches it firmly. Clone size appears in some rows only: once, few, many, or a class for an expanded clone.

v_gene,len,abundance,j_gene,d_gene,CDR3aa,CDR3nt
TRBV5-1,14,-,TRBJ2-1,-,CASSFSTSYNEQFF,TGCGCCAGCAGCTTCAGCACGTCCTACAATGAGCAGTTCTTC
TRBV5-6,15,-,TRBJ1-2,TRBD1,CASSFRDRGNYGYTF,TGTGCCAGCAGCTTTCGGGACAGGGGGAACTATGGCTACACCTTC
TRBV7-2,16,few,TRBJ1-6,-,CASSREGDLGNSPLHF,TGTGCCAGCAGCCGCGAGGGGGACCTGGGGAATTCACCCCTCCACTTT
TRBV7-2,13,few,TRBJ1-1,-,CASSLVAGAEAFF,TGTGCCAGCAGCTTAGTGGCCGGAGCTGAAGCTTTCTTT
TRBV29-1,14,-,TRBJ1-1,TRBD1,CSVEGQGTNTEAFF,TGCAGCGTGGAGGGACAGGGGACGAACACTGAAGCTTTCTTT
TRBV28,17,-,TRBJ2-5,-,CASSMGTETWIQETQYF,TGTGCCAGCAGTATGGGGACCGAGACATGGATCCAAGAGACCCAGTACTTC
TRBV18,15,once,TRBJ1-1,-,CASSLTIGTNTEAFF,TGTGCCAGCTCACTGACCATAGGAACGAACACTGAAGCTTTCTTT
TRBV30,16,-,TRBJ1-1,-,CAQRGGPRLSNTEAFF,TGTGCCCAACGAGGGGGACCCAGGCTATCGAACACTGAAGCTTTCTTT
TRBV7-9,15,-,TRBJ1-2,-,CASSLANGRMDGYTF,TGTGCCAGCAGCTTAGCGAACGGCAGGATGGATGGCTACACCTTC
TRBV29-1,14,few,TRBJ2-3,TRBD2,CSVARGGPTDTQYF,TGCAGCGTTGCGCGGGGGGGCCCAACAGATACGCAGTATTTT
TRBV6-1,15,-,TRBJ2-1,TRBD2,CASSAGTSGYNEQFF,TGTGCCAGCAGCGCCGGGACTAGCGGTTACAATGAGCAGTTCTTC
TRBV5-6,13,-,TRBJ1-2,-,CASSLGREDGYTF,TGTGCCAGCAGCTTAGGCAGGGAGGATGGCTACACCTTC
TRBV7-9,14,-,TRBJ2-1,TRBD2,CVVGNSGSIYEQFF,TGTGTCGTTGGAAATAGCGGGAGTATCTATGAGCAGTTCTTC